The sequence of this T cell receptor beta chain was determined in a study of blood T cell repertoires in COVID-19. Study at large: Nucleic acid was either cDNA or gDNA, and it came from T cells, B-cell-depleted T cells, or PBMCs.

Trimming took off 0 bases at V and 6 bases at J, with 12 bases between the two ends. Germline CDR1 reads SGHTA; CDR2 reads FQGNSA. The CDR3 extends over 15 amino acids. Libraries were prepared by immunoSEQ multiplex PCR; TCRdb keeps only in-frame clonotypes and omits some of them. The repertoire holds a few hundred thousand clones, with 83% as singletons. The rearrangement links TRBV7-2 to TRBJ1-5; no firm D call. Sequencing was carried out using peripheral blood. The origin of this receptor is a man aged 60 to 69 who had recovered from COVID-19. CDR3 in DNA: TGTGCCAGCAGCTTAGCTGGGGTGGGGAGTCAGCCCCAGCATTTT. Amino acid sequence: CASSLAGVGSQPQHF. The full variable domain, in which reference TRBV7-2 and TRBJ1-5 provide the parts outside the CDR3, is GAGVSQSPSNKVTEKGKDVELRCDPISGHTALYWYRQSLGQGLEFLIYFQGNSAPDKSGLPSDRFSAERTGGSVSTLTIQRTQQEDSAVYLCASSLAGVGSQPQHFGDGTRLSIL.